The clone carrying this T cell receptor (beta chain) was counted at least ten times. The sample is drawn from a study of breast tumors, draining lymph nodes, adjacent tissues. Germline V gives CDR1 MRHNA, CDR2 SNTAGT. The ends lost 5 bases at V and 8 bases at J; junction bases unmatched: 6. CDR3 size: 14 residues. The lymph nodes were axillary draining lymph nodes from breast cancer patients. One entry per CDR3 protein results from TCRdb running MiXCR on the multiplex PCR reads. The table lists more than 200,000 distinct CDR3 sequences, about 30% of them singletons. The sequenced material came from axillary lymph node tissue. This sequence joins TRBV6-4 and TRBJ1-4, with TRBD1 matching over 9 bases. The sequence derives from a female donor with breast cancer. Some clones in this sample may be carry-over from other donors' samples. CDR3 region: CASSKRDREEKLFF. CDR3 DNA: TGTGCCAGCAGTAAGCGGGACAGGGAAGAAAAACTGTTTTTT.